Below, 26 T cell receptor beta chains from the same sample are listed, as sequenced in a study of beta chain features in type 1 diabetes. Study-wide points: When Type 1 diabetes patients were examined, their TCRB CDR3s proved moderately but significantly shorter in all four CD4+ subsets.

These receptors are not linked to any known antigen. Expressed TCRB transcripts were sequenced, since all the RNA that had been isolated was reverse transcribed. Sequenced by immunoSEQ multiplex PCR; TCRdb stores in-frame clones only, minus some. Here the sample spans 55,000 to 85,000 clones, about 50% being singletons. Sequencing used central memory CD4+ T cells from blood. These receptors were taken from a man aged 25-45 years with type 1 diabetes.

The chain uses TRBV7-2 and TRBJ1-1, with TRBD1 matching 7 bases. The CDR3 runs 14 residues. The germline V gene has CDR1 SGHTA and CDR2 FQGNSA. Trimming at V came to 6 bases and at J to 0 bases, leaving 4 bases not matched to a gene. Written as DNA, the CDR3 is TGTGCCAGCAGATCCGGGACAGTGAACACTGAAGCTTTCTTT. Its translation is CASRSGTVNTEAFF.

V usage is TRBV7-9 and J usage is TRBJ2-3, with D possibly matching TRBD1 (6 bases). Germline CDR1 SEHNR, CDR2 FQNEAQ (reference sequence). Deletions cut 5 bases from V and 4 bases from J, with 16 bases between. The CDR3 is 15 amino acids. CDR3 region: CASSIDRMPSDTQYF. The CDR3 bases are TGTGCCAGCAGCATCGACAGGATGCCCTCAGATACGCAGTATTTT.

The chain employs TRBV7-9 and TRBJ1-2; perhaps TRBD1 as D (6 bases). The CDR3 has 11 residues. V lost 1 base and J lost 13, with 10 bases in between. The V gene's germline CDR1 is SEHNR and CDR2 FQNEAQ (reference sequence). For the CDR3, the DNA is TGTGCCAGCAGCTTAGACAGGGTTGGCACCTTC. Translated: CASSLDRVGTF.

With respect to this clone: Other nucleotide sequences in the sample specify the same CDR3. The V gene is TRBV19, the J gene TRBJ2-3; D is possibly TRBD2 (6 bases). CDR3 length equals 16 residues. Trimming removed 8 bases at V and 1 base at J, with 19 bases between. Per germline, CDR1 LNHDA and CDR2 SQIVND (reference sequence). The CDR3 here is CASQKLAGARTDTQYF. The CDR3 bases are TGTGCCAGTCAGAAACTAGCAGGCGCTCGCACAGATACGCAGTATTTT.

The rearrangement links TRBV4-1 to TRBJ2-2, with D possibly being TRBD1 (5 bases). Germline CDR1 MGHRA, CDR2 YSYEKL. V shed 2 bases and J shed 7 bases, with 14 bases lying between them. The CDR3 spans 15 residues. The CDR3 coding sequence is TGCGCCAGCAGCCAACACAATCAGGGTTACGGGGAGCTGTTTTTT. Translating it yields CASSQHNQGYGELFF.

The CDR3 DNA sequence: TGTGCCAGCAGTTACCCGATAGCGGGAGTTGGAGAGACCCAGTACTTC. Protein sequence: CASSYPIAGVGETQYF. The V call is TRBV6-5, the J call TRBJ2-5, with 9 bases aligning to TRBD2. From germline, CDR1 is MNHEY and CDR2 SVGAGI. The CDR3 spans 16 residues. V trimming: 2 bases; J trimming: 4 bases; junction bases outside the gene matches: 8.

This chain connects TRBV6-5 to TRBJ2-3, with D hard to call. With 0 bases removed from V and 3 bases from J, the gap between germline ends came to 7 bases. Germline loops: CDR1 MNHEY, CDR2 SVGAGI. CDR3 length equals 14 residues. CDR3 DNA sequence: TGTGCCAGCAGTTACTCGAGCCGAACAGATACGCAGTATTTT. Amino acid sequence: CASSYSSRTDTQYF.

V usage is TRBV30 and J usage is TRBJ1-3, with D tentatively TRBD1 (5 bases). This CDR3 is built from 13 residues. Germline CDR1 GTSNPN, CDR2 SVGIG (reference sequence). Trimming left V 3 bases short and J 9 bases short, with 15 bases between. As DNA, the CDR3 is TGTGCCTGGAGCGACGGGCAGGGAGGCACCATATATTTT. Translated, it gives CAWSDGQGGTIYF.

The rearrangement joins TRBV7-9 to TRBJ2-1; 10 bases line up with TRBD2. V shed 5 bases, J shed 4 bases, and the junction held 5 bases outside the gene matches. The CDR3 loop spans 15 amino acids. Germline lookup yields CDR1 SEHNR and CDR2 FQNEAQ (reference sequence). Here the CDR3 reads CASSASGGFYNEQFF. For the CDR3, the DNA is TGTGCCAGCAGCGCTAGCGGGGGTTTTTACAATGAGCAGTTCTTC.

The CDR3 nucleotides read TGTGCCAGTAGTATCCAGGACAGGGGTTCTGTCGGGGAGCTGTTTTTT. It specifies CASSIQDRGSVGELFF. The genes are TRBV19 and TRBJ2-2; TRBD1 aligns across 9 bases. The CDR3 extends over 16 amino acids. Germline loops: CDR1 LNHDA, CDR2 SQIVND (reference sequence). Trimming removed 3 bases from V and 7 bases from J; junction bases left unmatched: 9.

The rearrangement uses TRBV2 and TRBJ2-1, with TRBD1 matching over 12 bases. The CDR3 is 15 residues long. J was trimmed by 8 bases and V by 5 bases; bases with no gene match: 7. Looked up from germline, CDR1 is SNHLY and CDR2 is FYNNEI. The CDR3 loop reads CASSSSGTGGDEQFF. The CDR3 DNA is TGTGCCAGCAGTTCCTCCGGGACAGGGGGCGATGAGCAGTTCTTC.

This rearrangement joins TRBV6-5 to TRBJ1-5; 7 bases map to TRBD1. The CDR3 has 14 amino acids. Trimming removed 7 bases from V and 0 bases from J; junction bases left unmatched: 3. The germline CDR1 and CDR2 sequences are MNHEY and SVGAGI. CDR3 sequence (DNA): TGTGCCAGCACTCAGGGGGGTAGCAATCAGCCCCAGCATTTT. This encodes CASTQGGSNQPQHF.

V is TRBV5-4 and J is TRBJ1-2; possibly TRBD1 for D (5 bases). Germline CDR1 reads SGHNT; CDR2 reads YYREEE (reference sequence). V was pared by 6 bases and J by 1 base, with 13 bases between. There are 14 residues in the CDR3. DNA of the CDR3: TGTGCCAGCACGAACCGGACACATAACTATGGCTACACCTTC. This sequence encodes CASTNRTHNYGYTF. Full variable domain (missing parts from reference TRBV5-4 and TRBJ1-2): ETGVTQSPTHLIKTRGQQVTLRCSSQSGHNTVSWYQQALGQGPQFIFQYYREEENGRGNFPPRFSGLQFPNYSSELNVNALELDDSALYLCASTNRTHNYGYTFGSGTRLTVV.

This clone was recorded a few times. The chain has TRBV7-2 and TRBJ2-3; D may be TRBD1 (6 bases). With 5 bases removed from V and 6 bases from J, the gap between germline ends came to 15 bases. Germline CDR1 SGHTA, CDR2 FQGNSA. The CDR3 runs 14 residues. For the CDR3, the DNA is TGTGCCAGCAGCCCCAGGGGTGGGCTGGATACGCAGTATTTT. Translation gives CASSPRGGLDTQYF.

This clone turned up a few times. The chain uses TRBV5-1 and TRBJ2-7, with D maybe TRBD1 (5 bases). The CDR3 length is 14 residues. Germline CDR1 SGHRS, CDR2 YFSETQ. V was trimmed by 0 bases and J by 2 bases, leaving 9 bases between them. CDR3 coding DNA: TGCGCCAGCAGCTTGGGGACAAATGCCTACGAGCAGTACTTC. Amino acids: CASSLGTNAYEQYF.

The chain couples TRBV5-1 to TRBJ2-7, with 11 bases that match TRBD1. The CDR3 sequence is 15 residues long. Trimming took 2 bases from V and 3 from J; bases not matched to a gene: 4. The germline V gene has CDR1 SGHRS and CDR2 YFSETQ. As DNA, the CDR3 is TGCGCCAGCAGCTTTTGGACAGGGGGCATCTACGAGCAGTACTTC. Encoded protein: CASSFWTGGIYEQYF.

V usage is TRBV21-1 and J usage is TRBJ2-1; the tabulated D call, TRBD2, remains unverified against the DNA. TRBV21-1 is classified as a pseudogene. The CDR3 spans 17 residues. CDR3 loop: CASSKYNGVGGCNEQFF. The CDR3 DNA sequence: TGTGCCAGCAGCAAATACAATGGGGTCGGGGGGTGTAATGAGCAGTTCTTC.

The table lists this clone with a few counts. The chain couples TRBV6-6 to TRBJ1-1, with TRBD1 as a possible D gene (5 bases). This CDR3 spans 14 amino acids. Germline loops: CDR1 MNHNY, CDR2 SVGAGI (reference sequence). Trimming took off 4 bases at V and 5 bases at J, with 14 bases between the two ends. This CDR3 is CASSSLGGGTEAFF. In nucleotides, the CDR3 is TGTGCCAGCAGTTCGCTGGGGGGAGGAACTGAAGCTTTCTTT.

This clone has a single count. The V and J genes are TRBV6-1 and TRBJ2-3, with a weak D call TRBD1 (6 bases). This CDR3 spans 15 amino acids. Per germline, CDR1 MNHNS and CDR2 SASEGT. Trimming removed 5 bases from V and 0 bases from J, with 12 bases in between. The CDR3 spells CASSFGQRSTDTQYF. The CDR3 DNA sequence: TGTGCCAGCAGTTTCGGACAGAGAAGCACAGATACGCAGTATTTT.

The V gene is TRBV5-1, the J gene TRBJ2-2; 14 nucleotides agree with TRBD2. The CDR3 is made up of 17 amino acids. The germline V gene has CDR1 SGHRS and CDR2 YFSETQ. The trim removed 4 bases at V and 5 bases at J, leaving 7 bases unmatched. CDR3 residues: CASSLGTSGSGTGELFF. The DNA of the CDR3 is TGCGCCAGCAGCCTAGGGACTAGCGGGAGCGGGACCGGGGAGCTGTTTTTT.

CDR3 region: CASSIGTGGYTDTQYF. The CDR3, as DNA: TGTGCCAGCAGCATAGGGACAGGGGGCTACACAGATACGCAGTATTTT. The chain has TRBV11-2 and TRBJ2-3; 12 bases are shared with TRBD1. The junction had 5 bases not matched to a gene; V was cut back by 5 bases and J by 2 bases. This CDR3 is built from 16 residues. Germline CDR1 SGHAT, CDR2 FQNNGV.

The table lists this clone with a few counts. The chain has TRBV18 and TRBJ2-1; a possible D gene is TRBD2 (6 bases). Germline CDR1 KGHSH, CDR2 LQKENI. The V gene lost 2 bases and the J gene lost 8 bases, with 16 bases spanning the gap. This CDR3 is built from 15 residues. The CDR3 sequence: CASSPVRDSLDEQFF. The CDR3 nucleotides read TGTGCCAGCTCACCAGTACGGGACTCTCTAGATGAGCAGTTCTTC. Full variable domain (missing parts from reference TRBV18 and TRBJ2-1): NAGVMQNPRHLVRRRGQEARLRCSPMKGHSHVYWYRQLPEEGLKFMVYLQKENIIDESGMPKERFSAEFPKEGPSILRIQQVVRGDSAAYFCASSPVRDSLDEQFFGPGTRLTVL.

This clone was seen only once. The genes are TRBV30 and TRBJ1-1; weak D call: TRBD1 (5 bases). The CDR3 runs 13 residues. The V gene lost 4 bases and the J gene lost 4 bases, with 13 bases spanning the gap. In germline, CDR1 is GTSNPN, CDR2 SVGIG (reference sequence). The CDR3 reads CAWTVGGVTEAFF. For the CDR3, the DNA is TGTGCCTGGACCGTAGGAGGGGTCACTGAAGCTTTCTTT.

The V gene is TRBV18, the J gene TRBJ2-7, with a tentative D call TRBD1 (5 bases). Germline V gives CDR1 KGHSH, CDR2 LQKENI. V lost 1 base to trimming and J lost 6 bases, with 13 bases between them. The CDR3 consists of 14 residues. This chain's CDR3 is CASSPLRVGSEQYF. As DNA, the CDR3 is TGTGCCAGCTCACCACTCAGGGTCGGATCCGAGCAGTACTTC.

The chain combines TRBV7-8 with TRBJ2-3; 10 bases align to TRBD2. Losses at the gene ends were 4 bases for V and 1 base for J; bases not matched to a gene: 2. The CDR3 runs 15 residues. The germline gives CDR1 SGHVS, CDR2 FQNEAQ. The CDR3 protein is CASSSGLAGTDTQYF. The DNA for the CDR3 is TGTGCCAGCAGCTCCGGACTAGCGGGCACAGATACGCAGTATTTT.

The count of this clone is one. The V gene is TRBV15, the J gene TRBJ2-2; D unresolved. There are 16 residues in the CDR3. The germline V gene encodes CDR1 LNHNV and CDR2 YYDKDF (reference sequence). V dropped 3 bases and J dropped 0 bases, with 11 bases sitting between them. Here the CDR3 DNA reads TGTGCCACCAGCAGGGGCCCAACCGCGAACACCGGGGAGCTGTTTTTT. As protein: CATSRGPTANTGELFF.